This T cell receptor (beta chain) stems from a study of blood T cell repertoires in COVID-19. Looking at the study overall: COVID-19 samples collected from the United States, Italy and Spain covered acute and convalescent phases. PBMCs, B-cell-depleted T cells, or T cells were the source of the cDNA or gDNA that made up the material.

Per the germline V gene, CDR1 is SGHVS and CDR2 is FNYEAQ. V trimming: 5 bases; J trimming: 7 bases; junction bases outside the gene matches: 2. This CDR3 contains 12 residues. As originally analysed: The assay estimated nucleated cells by amplifying reference gene primers. Data came from immunoSEQ multiplex PCR; TCRdb stores just in-frame clones and leaves some out. The D gene and trimming were derived from the DNA, and the V and J assignments and clone size from that table. The table lists 35,000 to 45,000 clones, 79% of them singletons, with about a quarter in the top ten. This clone appeared a single time.

The chain combines TRBV7-6 with TRBJ2-1; 7 nucleotides align to TRBD1. The TCR comes from a man between 65 and 85 years old with acute or convalescent COVID-19. The source material was peripheral blood. CDR3 residues: CASSAQGNEQFF. The CDR3 bases are TGTGCCAGCAGCGCACAGGGGAATGAGCAGTTCTTC. The complete variable domain, with remaining parts taken from reference TRBV7-6 and TRBJ2-1, reads GAGVSQSPRYKVTKRGQDVALRCDPISGHVSLYWYRQALGQGPEFLTYFNYEAQQDKSGLPNDRFSAERPEGSISTLTIQRTEQRDSAMYRCASSAQGNEQFFGPGTRLTVL.